This TCR beta chain emerged from a study of a mutant IDH1 vaccine in newly diagnosed glioma. The wider study: Antecedent treatment encompassed radiotherapy, temozolomide, or their combination; the majority received both.

Comments on this clone: As yet, its antigen is unknown.

As to time point: week 35, safety follow-up. Topical imiquimod accompanied each vaccine dose, which consisted of 300 ug of mutant IDH1 20-mer peptide. Patients underwent eight vaccinations, which took place in weeks 1, 3, 5, 7, 11, 15, 19 and 23. Libraries were prepared by immunoSEQ multiplex PCR; TCRdb keeps only in-frame clonotypes and omits some of them. Of some 60,000 clones in the sample, less than 90% were seen once. The CDR3 is made up of 15 amino acids. The germline gives CDR1 SGHRS, CDR2 YFSETQ. V gave up 3 bases and J gave up 1 base, with 12 bases separating them. This receptor was identified in a man in his forties with glioma. This chain uses TRBV5-1 with TRBJ2-3, with no clear D. The sequenced sample was PBMCs, obtained from a glioma patient whose treatment included an IDH1 peptide vaccine. The CDR3 DNA reads TGCGCCAGCAGCTCCCTGGGTTGGGGCACAGATACGCAGTATTTT. This codes for CASSSLGWGTDTQYF.